Shown below are 26 T cell receptor beta chains from a single sample sequenced in a study of CD8+ T cells in alopecia areata. Extraction of RNA preceded its reverse transcription into cDNA, which served as the sequencing template. TCRdb's copy holds only in-frame clones and misses some; the assay was immunoSEQ multiplex PCR. The repertoire has 140,000 to 150,000 clones, about 60% of them found once; the top ten carry approximately 6.5%. This sample comprised CD4+ T cells sorted from blood, obtained at week 0. The receptors derive from a human donor with alopecia areata.

This chain connects TRBV30 to TRBJ2-7, with D uncertain. This CDR3 is 11 amino acids long. Germline loops: CDR1 GTSNPN, CDR2 SVGIG (reference sequence). V was trimmed by 3 bases and J by 6 bases, leaving 9 bases between them. As DNA, the CDR3 is TGTGCCTGGAGCGGGCCGGGCGAGCAGTACTTC. This translates into CAWSGPGEQYF.

This chain joins TRBV5-1 and TRBJ1-2; possible D gene TRBD1, 6 bases. Trimming took 2 bases from V and 6 from J, leaving 11 bases between them. This CDR3 contains 13 residues. The germline V gene has CDR1 SGHRS and CDR2 YFSETQ. CDR3 nucleotide sequence: TGCGCCAGCAGCTTACAGGGCCGGGATGGCTACACCTTC. Its protein is CASSLQGRDGYTF.

This chain links TRBV29-1 with TRBJ1-1, with no clear D. The CDR3 consists of 13 residues. Trimming took off 8 bases at V and 1 base at J, with 14 bases between the two ends. Per germline, CDR1 SQVTM and CDR2 ANQGSEA. The CDR3 DNA sequence: TGCAGCTCATACGGGGTCCCGAACACTGAAGCTTTCTTT. The encoded protein is CSSYGVPNTEAFF.

On this clone: The junction departs from the called germline gene at one end, perhaps through a read error. CDR3 sequence: CASSPPGQVTDTQYF. DNA for the CDR3: TGTGCTAGCTCACCACCCGGACAGGTCACAGATACGCAGTATTTT. The chain employs TRBV18 and TRBJ2-3, with 7 positions matching TRBD1. The CDR3 contains 15 residues. Per germline, CDR1 KGHSH and CDR2 LQKENI.

This clone was detected a few times. The chain is built from TRBV11-3 and TRBJ1-1; no firm D call. Deletions cut 2 bases from V and 0 bases from J, with 7 bases between. Germline assignment: CDR1 SGHNT and CDR2 YENEEA. The CDR3 is made up of 14 amino acids. The CDR3 nucleotides read TGTGCCAGCAGCTTAATGCGGATGAACACTGAAGCTTTCTTT. It encodes CASSLMRMNTEAFF.

The chain employs TRBV4-3 and TRBJ2-5; 7 nucleotides line up with TRBD2. Germline CDR1 is LGHNA and CDR2 is YSLEER. This CDR3 is 15 amino acids long. V was clipped by 0 bases and J by 5 bases; unmatched bases: 6. The DNA for the CDR3 is TGCGCCAGCAGCCAAGATATAAGCGGGAAGGAGACCCAGTACTTC. Its protein is CASSQDISGKETQYF.

This chain joins TRBV4-1 and TRBJ1-4; TRBD1 is a possible D gene (5 bases). The CDR3 runs to 16 residues. Trimming cost V 0 bases and J 4 bases, with 12 bases left between them. Looked up from germline, CDR1 is MGHRA and CDR2 is YSYEKL. CDR3: CASSQDADSLNEKLFF. The DNA for the CDR3 is TGCGCCAGCAGCCAAGATGCTGACAGTCTTAATGAAAAACTGTTTTTT.

This chain links TRBV5-1 with TRBJ2-5, with TRBD2 identical over 7 bases. Germline V gene sequence: CDR1 SGHRS, CDR2 YFSETQ. The CDR3 has 15 residues. Losses at the gene ends were 0 bases for V and 2 bases for J; bases not matched to a gene: 4. This CDR3 reads CASSLVASGQETQYF. In DNA, the CDR3 is TGCGCCAGCAGCTTGGTGGCTAGCGGACAAGAGACCCAGTACTTC.

This chain joins TRBV4-1 and TRBJ1-5; possible D gene TRBD1, 5 bases. CDR1 and CDR2 from the germline V gene are MGHRA and YSYEKL. V lost 0 bases and J lost 5, with 11 bases in between. CDR3 length equals 15 residues. In nucleotides, the CDR3 is TGCGCCAGCAGCCAAGATTGGCGGGGGGATCAGCCCCAGCATTTT. The encoded protein is CASSQDWRGDQPQHF.

This clone was counted a single time. The J gene is TRBJ1-2, the V gene TRBV25-1; D gene ambiguous. The CDR3 totals 12 residues. V dropped 2 bases and J dropped 5 bases, with 6 bases sitting between them. CDR1 is MGHDK and CDR2 is SYGVNS in the germline V gene. The CDR3 DNA reads TGTGCCAGCAGTGAACCTCCGTATGGCTACACCTTC. Translating it yields CASSEPPYGYTF.

The J gene is TRBJ1-5, the V gene TRBV14, with D possibly TRBD1 on 5 matching bases. CDR1 is SGHDN and CDR2 is FVKESK in the germline V gene. CDR3 length: 12 residues. Deletions cut 1 base from V and 9 bases from J, with 7 bases between. The CDR3 region has the DNA TGTGCCAGCAGCCAAGCCACAGGGCCCCAGCATTTT. It translates to CASSQATGPQHF.

This clone was seen more than once but under ten times. V gene TRBV7-2 combines with J gene TRBJ2-1; 7 bases map to TRBD1. J gave up 13 bases and V 2 bases, and 5 bases lay outside the gene matches. Germline values: CDR1 SGHTA, CDR2 FQGNSA. This CDR3 has 12 amino acids. DNA for the CDR3: TGTGCCAGCAGCTTAAGGGGACAGTCCCAGTTCTTC. It codes for CASSLRGQSQFF.

Concerning this clone itself: An end of the junction does not agree with germline; a read error may underlie this. The chain employs TRBV5-4 and TRBJ1-1; D is possibly TRBD1 (6 bases). This CDR3 is 16 amino acids long. In germline, CDR1 is SGHNT, CDR2 YYREEE (reference sequence). The CDR3 DNA reads as TGCGCCAGCAGCCAGGGCTCCACAGGGCTGAACACTGAAGCTTTCTTT. It is translated as CASSQGSTGLNTEAFF. Using reference TRBV5-4 and TRBJ1-1 for the parts outside the CDR3, the full variable domain is ETGVTQSPTHLIKTRGQQVTLRCSSQSGHNTVSWYQQALGQGPQFIFQYYREEENGRGNFPPRFSGLQFPNYSSELNVNALELDDSALYLCASSQGSTGLNTEAFFGQGTRLTVV.

This clone has more than one count but fewer than ten. The chain employs TRBV7-2 and TRBJ2-5, with 10 bases lining up with TRBD1. The ends lost 1 base at V and 5 bases at J; junction bases unmatched: 4. The length of the CDR3 is 15 residues. Germline-derived CDR1 and CDR2 are SGHTA and FQGNSA. CDR3 amino acids: CASSLVLDRGETQYF. CDR3 DNA sequence: TGTGCCAGCAGCTTAGTATTGGACAGGGGGGAGACCCAGTACTTC.

The rearrangement uses TRBV11-1 and TRBJ2-7, with D tentatively TRBD2 (5 bases). Deletions cut 5 bases from V and 4 bases from J, with 6 bases between. Germline V gives CDR1 SGHAT, CDR2 FQDESV (reference sequence). The length of the CDR3 is 11 residues. The CDR3 coding sequence is TGTGCCAGCAGCCCGGGGTACGAGCAGTACTTC. Protein sequence: CASSPGYEQYF.

The V gene is TRBV10-3, the J gene TRBJ1-1; D not certain. The ends were cut back, 4 bases at V and 4 bases at J, with 10 bases in the middle. Germline CDR1 is ENHRY and CDR2 is SYGVKD. The CDR3 length is 13 residues. CDR3 nucleotide sequence: TGTGCCATCAGTGGAGGCGTGGGCACTGAAGCTTTCTTT. This translates into CAISGGVGTEAFF.

In its sample, this clone was seen once. This chain links TRBV4-2 with TRBJ1-2; D is perhaps TRBD1 (5 bases). V lost 0 bases and J lost 8, with 22 bases in between. The germline V gene has CDR1 LGHNA and CDR2 YNFKEQ. The CDR3 is 17 amino acids. CDR3 DNA: TGTGCCAGCAGCCAAGATCAGGCCCGGGACCGGGTTGGGGGCTACACCTTC. This gives the protein CASSQDQARDRVGGYTF.

The chain employs TRBV4-3 and TRBJ2-1, with D possibly being TRBD2 (6 bases). This CDR3 comprises 16 residues. Deletions cut 0 bases from V and 10 bases from J, with 19 bases between. The germline CDR1 and CDR2 sequences are LGHNA and YSLEER. The CDR3 loop reads CASSQDHRDWGGEQFF. As DNA, the CDR3 is TGCGCCAGCAGCCAAGACCACCGGGACTGGGGCGGGGAGCAGTTCTTC.

In DNA, the CDR3 is TGTGCCTGGGGGGGTCTGGGACTGGCGACGGGTGAGCAGTACTTC. It is translated as CAWGGLGLATGEQYF. The rearrangement links TRBV30 to TRBJ2-7; TRBD2 might be the D (6 bases). The germline V and J ends were trimmed by 5 bases and 7 bases, with 24 bases remaining between them. The CDR3 is 15 residues long. Germline values: CDR1 GTSNPN, CDR2 SVGIG (reference sequence). The full variable domain, its missing parts supplied by reference TRBV30 and TRBJ2-7, is SQTIHQWPATLVQPVGSPLSLECTVEGTSNPNLYWYRQAAGRGLQLLFYSVGIGQISSEVPQNLSASRPQDRQFILSSKKLLLSDSGFYLCAWGGLGLATGEQYFGPGTRLTVT.

The rearrangement uses TRBV6-5 and TRBJ1-4; D ambiguous. Deletions cut 2 bases from V and 5 bases from J, with 9 bases between. This CDR3 has 14 amino acids. CDR1 is MNHEY, CDR2 SVGAGI, per germline. The CDR3 here is CASSYGRRNEKLFF. The CDR3 nucleotides are TGTGCCAGCAGTTACGGTCGGAGGAATGAAAAACTGTTTTTT.

The chain joins TRBV29-1 to TRBJ2-1; D is possibly TRBD1 or TRBD2 (7 bases each). Per the germline V gene, CDR1 is SQVTM and CDR2 is ANQGSEA. The CDR3 contains 13 residues. V was cut by 4 bases and J by 9 bases, with 16 bases left in between. CDR3 coding DNA: TGCAGCGTTGCCAGGGGGGGCGAAGGTGAGCAGTTCTTC. Translated, it gives CSVARGGEGEQFF.

The chain uses TRBV29-1 and TRBJ1-4, with 7 bases aligning to TRBD1. Germline-derived CDR1 and CDR2 are SQVTM and ANQGSEA. The CDR3 is 16 amino acids. The V segment lost 6 bases and the J segment 3 bases; nucleotides outside the gene matches: 13. The CDR3 DNA follows: TGCAGCGTATCACAGGGGCTCGGTGTGGCTAATGAAAAACTGTTTTTT. This encodes CSVSQGLGVANEKLFF.

The CDR3 DNA reads as TGCGCCAGCAGTGATGCCGGGACTCTTAATTCACCCCTCCACTTT. Its protein product is CASSDAGTLNSPLHF. This rearrangement joins TRBV5-1 to TRBJ1-6; a weak D match, TRBD1 (5 bases). CDR1 and CDR2 from the germline V gene are SGHRS and YFSETQ. This CDR3 has 15 residues. The V gene lost 5 bases and the J gene lost 6 bases, with 15 bases spanning the gap. The entire variable domain, with the rest obtained from reference TRBV5-1 and TRBJ1-6, is as follows: KAGVTQTPRYLIKTRGQQVTLSCSPISGHRSVSWYQQTPGQGLQFLFEYFSETQRNKGNFPGRFSGRQFSNSRSEMNVSTLELGDSALYLCASSDAGTLNSPLHFGNGTRLTVT.

The V call is TRBV7-9, the J call TRBJ1-2, with D perhaps TRBD1 (5 bases). This CDR3 contains 12 residues. Trimming stripped 5 bases from V and 7 bases from J, with 11 bases between. Germline values: CDR1 SEHNR, CDR2 FQNEAQ (reference sequence). This CDR3 reads CASSRLGVGYTF. The DNA for the CDR3 is TGTGCCAGCAGCCGGCTGGGGGTTGGCTACACCTTC.

The chain recombines TRBV6-5 with TRBJ2-2; D is uncertain. The ends were cut back, 5 bases at V and 4 bases at J, with 5 bases in the middle. Germline V CDR1 and CDR2: MNHEY, SVGAGI. The CDR3 length is 12 residues. CDR3 sequence (DNA): TGTGCCAGCAGTAGAGGCACCGGGGAGCTGTTTTTT. Residues: CASSRGTGELFF.

V gene TRBV2 combines with J gene TRBJ2-5; 10 bases agree with TRBD2. The junction had 13 bases not matched to a gene; V was cut back by 6 bases and J by 6 bases. CDR1 is SNHLY and CDR2 is FYNNEI in the germline V gene. The CDR3 is 16 residues long. The CDR3 nucleotides read TGTGCCAGCAGGTCCCCGGCGAGCGGGGGGGCAAAGACCCAGTACTTC. Its protein product is CASRSPASGGAKTQYF.